The present T cell receptor (beta chain) was sequenced within a study of PD-1 blockade in classical Hodgkin lymphoma. About the study: A 3 mg/kg intravenous dose of nivolumab was received by patients every 2 weeks.

The CDR3 is 14 residues long. From germline, CDR1 is SGHRS and CDR2 YFSETQ. With respect to this clone: Its antigen is as yet unknown.

Data came from immunoSEQ multiplex PCR; TCRdb stores just in-frame clones and leaves some out. The sample shows tens of thousands of clones, 70% to 80% of them seen only once. This sample's time point: cycle 4 day 1 (C4D1), after 5 to 7 weeks of nivolumab. All patients experienced relapse after autologous stem cell transplantation, and brentuximab vedotin exposure was variable. Study observations and caveats: Whereas CD4+ TCR diversity had risen significantly by C4D1, CD8+ TCR diversity had not.

The gene calls are TRBV5-1 and TRBJ2-5, with 7 bases lining up with TRBD1. The J call may be in error: the DNA end matches TRBJ2-7 better. This receptor was identified in a human donor with classical Hodgkin lymphoma. The material was peripheral blood mononuclear cells (PBMCs), obtained before the fourth cycle of nivolumab. CDR3 in amino acids: CASSPQGVDYEQYF. The CDR3 DNA reads TGCGCCAGCAGCCCTCAGGGGGTCGACTACGAGCAGTACTTC.